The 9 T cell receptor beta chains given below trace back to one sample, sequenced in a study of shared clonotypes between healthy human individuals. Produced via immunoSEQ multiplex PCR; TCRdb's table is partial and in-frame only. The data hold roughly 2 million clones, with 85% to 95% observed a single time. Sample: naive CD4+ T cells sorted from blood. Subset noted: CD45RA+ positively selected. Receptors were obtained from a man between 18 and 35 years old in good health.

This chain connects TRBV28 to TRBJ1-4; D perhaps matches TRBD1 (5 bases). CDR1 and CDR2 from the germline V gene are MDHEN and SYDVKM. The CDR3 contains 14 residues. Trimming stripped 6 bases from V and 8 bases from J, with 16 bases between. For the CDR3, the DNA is TGTGCCAGCAGGTCCCCGGGACGGAAAGAAAAACTGTTTTTT. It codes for CASRSPGRKEKLFF.

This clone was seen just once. CDR3 coding DNA: TGTGCCAGAAGCTTGGGCGGGGGCCCTCTATTCTCCTACAATGAGCAGTTCTTC. Residues: CARSLGGGPLFSYNEQFF. The V and J genes are TRBV5-3 and TRBJ2-1; perhaps TRBD2 as D (7 bases). TRBV5-3 is filed as an ORF, its function uncertain. This CDR3 is 18 amino acids long. V was shortened by 0 bases and J by 0 bases, with 16 bases between the two germline ends.

CDR3 bases: TGCGCCAGCAGCTTAGGACAGGTAGCAAATGAGCAGTTCTTC. Translating it yields CASSLGQVANEQFF. The V call is TRBV5-1, the J call TRBJ2-1, with 7 bases identical to TRBD1. Germline V gene lookup returns CDR1 SGHRS and CDR2 YFSETQ. This CDR3 has 14 residues. V trimming: 2 bases; J trimming: 7 bases; junction bases outside the gene matches: 6. Filled out from reference TRBV5-1 and TRBJ2-1, the complete variable domain reads KAGVTQTPRYLIKTRGQQVTLSCSPISGHRSVSWYQQTPGQGLQFLFEYFSETQRNKGNFPGRFSGRQFSNSRSEMNVSTLELGDSALYLCASSLGQVANEQFFGPGTRLTVL.

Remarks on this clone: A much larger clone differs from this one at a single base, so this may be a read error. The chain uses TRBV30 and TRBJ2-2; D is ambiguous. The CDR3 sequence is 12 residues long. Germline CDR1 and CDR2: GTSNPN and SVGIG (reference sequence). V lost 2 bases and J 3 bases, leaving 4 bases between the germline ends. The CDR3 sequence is CAWSSDTGELFF. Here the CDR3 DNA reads TGTGCCTGGAGTAGTGACACCGGGGAGCTGTTTTTT.

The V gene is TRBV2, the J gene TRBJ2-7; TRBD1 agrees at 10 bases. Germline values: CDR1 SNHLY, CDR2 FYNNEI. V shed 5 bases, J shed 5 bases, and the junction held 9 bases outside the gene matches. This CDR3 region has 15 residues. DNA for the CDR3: TGTGCCAGCAGTTTAATCCGGGACAGGGGACACGAGCAGTACTTC. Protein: CASSLIRDRGHEQYF. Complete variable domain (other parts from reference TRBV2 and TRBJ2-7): EPEVTQTPSHQVTQMGQEVILRCVPISNHLYFYWYRQILGQKVEFLVSFYNNEISEKSEIFDDQFSVERPDGSNFTLKIRSTKLEDSAMYFCASSLIRDRGHEQYFGPGTRLTVT.

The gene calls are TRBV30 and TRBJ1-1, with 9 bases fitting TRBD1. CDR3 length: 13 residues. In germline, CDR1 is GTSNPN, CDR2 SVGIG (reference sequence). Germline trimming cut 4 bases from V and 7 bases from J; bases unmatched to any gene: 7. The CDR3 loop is CAWNVDRGFEAFF. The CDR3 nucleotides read TGTGCCTGGAATGTGGACAGGGGCTTTGAAGCTTTCTTT.

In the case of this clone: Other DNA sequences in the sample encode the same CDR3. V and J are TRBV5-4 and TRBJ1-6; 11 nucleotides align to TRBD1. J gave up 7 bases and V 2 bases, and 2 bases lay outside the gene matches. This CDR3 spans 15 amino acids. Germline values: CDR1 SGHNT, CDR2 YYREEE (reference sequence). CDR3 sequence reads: CASSLGTGGNSPLHF. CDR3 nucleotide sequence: TGTGCCAGCAGCTTAGGGACAGGGGGGAATTCACCCCTCCACTTT.

This CDR3 is CASSLGGSGNQPQHF. The CDR3 coding sequence is TGTGCCAGCAGTTTGGGGGGGTCGGGCAATCAGCCCCAGCATTTT. The V gene is TRBV27, the J gene TRBJ1-5; perhaps TRBD1 as D (5 bases). The CDR3 loop spans 15 amino acids. CDR1 MNHEY and CDR2 SMNVEV come from the germline V gene (reference sequence). V lost 3 bases, J lost 2 bases, and 11 bases lay in between.

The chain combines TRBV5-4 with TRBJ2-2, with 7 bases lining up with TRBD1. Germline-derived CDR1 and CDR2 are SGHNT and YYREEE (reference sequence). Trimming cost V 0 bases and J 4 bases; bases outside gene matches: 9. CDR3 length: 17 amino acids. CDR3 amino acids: CASSLALTGLGTGELFF. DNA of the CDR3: TGTGCCAGCAGCTTGGCCCTGACAGGGCTGGGCACCGGGGAGCTGTTTTTT. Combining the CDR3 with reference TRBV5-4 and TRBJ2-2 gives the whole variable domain ETGVTQSPTHLIKTRGQQVTLRCSSQSGHNTVSWYQQALGQGPQFIFQYYREEENGRGNFPPRFSGLQFPNYSSELNVNALELDDSALYLCASSLALTGLGTGELFFGEGSRLTVL.